This T cell receptor (beta chain) was documented in a study of shared clonotypes between healthy human individuals. Profiled with immunoSEQ multiplex PCR; TCRdb holds only in-frame clones, not every one. Of 2.3 million or so clones listed, approximately 95% were seen once; the top ten hold 0.39%. The CDR3 runs to 15 residues. The source material was naive CD4+ T cells from PBMCs. Subset here: CD45RA+ positively selected. The TCR was taken from a man between 18 and 35 years old in good health. Some clones in this sample may be carry-over from other donors' samples. V gene TRBV21-1 combines with J gene TRBJ1-5; the D call in the table, TRBD1, was not verified against the DNA. TRBV21-1 is tagged as a pseudogene. The CDR3 here is CASSNFHRVNQPQHF. The CDR3 DNA sequence: TGTGCCAGCAGCAATTTCCACAGAGTCAATCAGCCCCAGCATTTT.